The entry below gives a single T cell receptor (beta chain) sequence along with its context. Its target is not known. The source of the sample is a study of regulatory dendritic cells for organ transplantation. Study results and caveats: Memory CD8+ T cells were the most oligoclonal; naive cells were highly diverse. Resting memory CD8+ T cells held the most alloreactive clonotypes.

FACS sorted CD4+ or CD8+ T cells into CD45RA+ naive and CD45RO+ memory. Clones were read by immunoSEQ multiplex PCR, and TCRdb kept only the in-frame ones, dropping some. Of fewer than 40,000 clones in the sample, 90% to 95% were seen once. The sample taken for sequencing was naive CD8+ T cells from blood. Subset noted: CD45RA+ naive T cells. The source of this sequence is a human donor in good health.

CDR3 DNA: TGTGCCAGTAGTACGTCCTTGGGACCGACGTACTATGGCTACACCTTC. This encodes CASSTSLGPTYYGYTF. This chain joins TRBV19 and TRBJ1-2; the D gene is possibly TRBD1 (5 bases). This CDR3 spans 16 amino acids. V lost 4 bases, J lost 3 bases, and 18 bases lay in between. Germline CDR1 is LNHDA and CDR2 is SQIVND (reference sequence).